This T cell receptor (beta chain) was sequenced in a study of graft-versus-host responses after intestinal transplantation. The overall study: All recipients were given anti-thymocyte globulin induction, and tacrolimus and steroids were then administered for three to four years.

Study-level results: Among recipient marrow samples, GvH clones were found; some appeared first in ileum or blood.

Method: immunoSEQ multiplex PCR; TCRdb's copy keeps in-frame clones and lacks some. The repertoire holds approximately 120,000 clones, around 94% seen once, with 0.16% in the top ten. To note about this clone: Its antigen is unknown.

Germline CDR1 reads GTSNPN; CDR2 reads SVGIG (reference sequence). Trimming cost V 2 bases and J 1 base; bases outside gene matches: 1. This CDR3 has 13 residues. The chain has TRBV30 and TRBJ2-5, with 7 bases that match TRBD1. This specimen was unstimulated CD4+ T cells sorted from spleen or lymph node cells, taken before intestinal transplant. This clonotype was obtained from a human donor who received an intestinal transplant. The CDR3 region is CAWSWTGQETQYF. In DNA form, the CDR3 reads TGTGCCTGGAGTTGGACAGGCCAAGAGACCCAGTACTTC.